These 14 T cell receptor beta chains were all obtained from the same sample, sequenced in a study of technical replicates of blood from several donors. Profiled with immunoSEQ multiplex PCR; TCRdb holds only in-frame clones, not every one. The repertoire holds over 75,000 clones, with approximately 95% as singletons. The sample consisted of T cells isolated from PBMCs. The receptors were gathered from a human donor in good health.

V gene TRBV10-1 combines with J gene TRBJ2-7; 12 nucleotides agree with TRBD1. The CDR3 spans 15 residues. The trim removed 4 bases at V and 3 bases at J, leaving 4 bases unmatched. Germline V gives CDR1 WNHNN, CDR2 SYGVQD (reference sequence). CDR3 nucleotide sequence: TGCGCCAGCAGTGGGGGACAGGGGGCGAGCTACGAGCAGTACTTC. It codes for CASSGGQGASYEQYF.

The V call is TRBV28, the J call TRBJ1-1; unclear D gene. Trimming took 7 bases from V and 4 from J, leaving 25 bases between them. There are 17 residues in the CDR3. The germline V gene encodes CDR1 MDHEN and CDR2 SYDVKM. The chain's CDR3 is CASTPRPGWAPGTEAFF. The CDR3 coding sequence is TGTGCCAGCACCCCCCGGCCGGGGTGGGCCCCGGGCACTGAAGCTTTCTTT.

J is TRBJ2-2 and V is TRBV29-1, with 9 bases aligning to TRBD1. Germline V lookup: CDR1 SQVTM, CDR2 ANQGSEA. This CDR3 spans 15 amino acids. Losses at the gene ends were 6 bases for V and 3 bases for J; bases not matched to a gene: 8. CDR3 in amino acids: CSVRTGTGYTGELFF. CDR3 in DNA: TGCAGCGTGCGTACCGGGACAGGGTACACCGGGGAGCTGTTTTTT.

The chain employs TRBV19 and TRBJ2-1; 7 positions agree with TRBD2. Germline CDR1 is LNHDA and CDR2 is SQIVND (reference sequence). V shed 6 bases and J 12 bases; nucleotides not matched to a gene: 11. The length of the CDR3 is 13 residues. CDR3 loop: CASRSTSLSSQFF. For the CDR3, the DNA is TGTGCCAGTAGATCGACTAGCTTAAGTTCGCAGTTCTTC.

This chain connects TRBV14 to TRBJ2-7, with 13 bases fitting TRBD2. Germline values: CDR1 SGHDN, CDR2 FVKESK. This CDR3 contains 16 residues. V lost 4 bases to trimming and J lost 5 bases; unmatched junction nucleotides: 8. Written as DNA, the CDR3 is TGTGCCAGCAGCCGAACTAGCGGGGGGGCCTATCACGAGCAGTACTTC. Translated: CASSRTSGGAYHEQYF.

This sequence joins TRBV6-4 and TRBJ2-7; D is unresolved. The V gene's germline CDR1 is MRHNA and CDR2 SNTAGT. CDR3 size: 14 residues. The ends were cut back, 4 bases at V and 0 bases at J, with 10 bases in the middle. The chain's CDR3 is CASSVRQRSYEQYF. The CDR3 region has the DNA TGTGCCAGCAGTGTGCGGCAGCGCTCCTACGAGCAGTACTTC.

The CDR3 DNA sequence: TGTGCCAGCAGTTACCGGCGGGGGGTAGACGAGCAGTACTTC. This sequence encodes CASSYRRGVDEQYF. The V and J genes are TRBV6-5 and TRBJ2-7; TRBD2 agrees at 8 bases. From germline, CDR1 is MNHEY and CDR2 SVGAGI. The CDR3 is 14 amino acids. Trimming removed 2 bases from V and 5 bases from J; junction bases left unmatched: 5.

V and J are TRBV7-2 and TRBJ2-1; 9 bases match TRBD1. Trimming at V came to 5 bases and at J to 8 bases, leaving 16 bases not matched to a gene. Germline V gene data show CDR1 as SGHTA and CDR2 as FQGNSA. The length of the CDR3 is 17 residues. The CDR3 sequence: CASSPPPGTGIFDEQFF. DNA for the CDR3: TGTGCCAGCAGCCCACCCCCCGGGACAGGGATCTTCGATGAGCAGTTCTTC.

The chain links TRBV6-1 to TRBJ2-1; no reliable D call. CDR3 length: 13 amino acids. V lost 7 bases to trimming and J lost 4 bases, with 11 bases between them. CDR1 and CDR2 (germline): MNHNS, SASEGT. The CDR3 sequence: CASTIQIYNEQFF. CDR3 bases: TGTGCCAGCACCATACAGATATACAATGAGCAGTTCTTC.

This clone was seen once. This CDR3 reads CASSPGTLYEQYF. The DNA for the CDR3 is TGTGCCAGCAGTCCCGGGACTTTATACGAGCAGTACTTC. The rearrangement uses TRBV27 and TRBJ2-7, with D perhaps TRBD2 (6 bases). The CDR3 is 13 residues long. Germline V gives CDR1 MNHEY, CDR2 SMNVEV (reference sequence). The germline V and J ends were trimmed by 5 bases and 4 bases, with 12 bases remaining between them.

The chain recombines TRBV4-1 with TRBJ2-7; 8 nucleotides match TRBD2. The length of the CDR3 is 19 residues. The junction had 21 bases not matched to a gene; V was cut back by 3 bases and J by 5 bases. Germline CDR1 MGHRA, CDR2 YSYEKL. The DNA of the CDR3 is TGCGCCAGCAGCCACCGCAAGACGGTAGCGGGAAGGTTTAATAACGAGCAGTACTTC. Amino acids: CASSHRKTVAGRFNNEQYF.

The CDR3 coding sequence is TGTGCCAGCAGCGTAGAGGCAGGGCTTGCCACTGAAGCTTTCTTT. This codes for CASSVEAGLATEAFF. V usage is TRBV9 and J usage is TRBJ1-1, with D possibly TRBD1 on 5 matching bases. V lost 0 bases, J lost 4 bases, and 13 bases lay in between. The CDR3 is 15 residues long. CDR1 is SGDLS and CDR2 is YYNGEE in the germline V gene.

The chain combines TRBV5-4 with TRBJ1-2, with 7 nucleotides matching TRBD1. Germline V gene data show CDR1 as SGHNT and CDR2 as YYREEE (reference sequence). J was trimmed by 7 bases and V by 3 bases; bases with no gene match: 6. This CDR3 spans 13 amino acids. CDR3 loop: CASSSTGIPGYTF. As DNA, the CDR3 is TGTGCCAGCAGCTCGACAGGGATCCCTGGCTACACCTTC.

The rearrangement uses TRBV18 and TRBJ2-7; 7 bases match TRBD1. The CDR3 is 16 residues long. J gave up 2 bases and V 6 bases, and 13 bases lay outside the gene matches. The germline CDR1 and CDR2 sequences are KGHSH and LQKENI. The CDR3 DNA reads TGTGCCAGCTCCCACACTCCCCTACAGGGGCCCTACGAGCAGTACTTC. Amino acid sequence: CASSHTPLQGPYEQYF. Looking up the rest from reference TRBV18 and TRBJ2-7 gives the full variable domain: NAGVMQNPRHLVRRRGQEARLRCSPMKGHSHVYWYRQLPEEGLKFMVYLQKENIIDESGMPKERFSAEFPKEGPSILRIQQVVRGDSAAYFCASSHTPLQGPYEQYFGPGTRLTVT.